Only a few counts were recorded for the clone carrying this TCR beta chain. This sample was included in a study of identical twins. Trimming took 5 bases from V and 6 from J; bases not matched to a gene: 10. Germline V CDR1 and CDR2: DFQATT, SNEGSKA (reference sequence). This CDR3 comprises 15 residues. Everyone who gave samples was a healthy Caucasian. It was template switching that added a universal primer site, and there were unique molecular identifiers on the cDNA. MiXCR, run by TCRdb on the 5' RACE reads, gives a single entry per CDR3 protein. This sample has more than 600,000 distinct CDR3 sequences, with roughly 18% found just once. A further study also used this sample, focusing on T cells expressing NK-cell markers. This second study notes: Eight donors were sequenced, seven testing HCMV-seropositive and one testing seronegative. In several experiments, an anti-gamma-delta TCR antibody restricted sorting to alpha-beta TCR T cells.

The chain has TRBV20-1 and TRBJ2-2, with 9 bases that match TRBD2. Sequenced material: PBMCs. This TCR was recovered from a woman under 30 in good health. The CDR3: CSAYASGAGAGELFF. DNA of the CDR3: TGCAGTGCTTACGCTAGCGGGGCTGGCGCCGGGGAGCTGTTTTTT.